These 5 T cell receptor beta chains share one sample of origin, sequenced in a study of blood T cells in healthy people across ages (dated by TCRdb to the mid-2010s). Libraries were prepared through 5' RACE. This sample was sequenced with an Illumina HiSeq 2500. The second PCR ran for roughly 6 to 11 cycles and used a J-beta primer mix along with a sample-barcoded 5' primer. The raw public data were reprocessed by TCRdb itself: fastp quality trimming at Q25, MiXCR clonotype calling, in-frame beta chains only. Records with the same CDR3 protein are collapsed into one entry carrying the most frequent genes and DNA. Here the sample has about 750,000 distinct CDR3 sequences; approximately 53% occur a single time. Around 40% of the sample comes from the top ten. The specimen was blood. Receptor source: a man aged 80 or over in good health.

The chain uses TRBV6-5 and TRBJ2-1; 9 bases agree with TRBD2. Trimming at V came to 0 bases and at J to 7 bases, leaving 7 bases not matched to a gene. The CDR3 extends over 16 amino acids. Germline assignment: CDR1 MNHEY and CDR2 SVGAGI. The CDR3 protein is CASSYSGGRVRNEQFF. The CDR3 nucleotides read TGTGCCAGCAGTTACTCAGGCGGGAGGGTGCGGAATGAGCAGTTCTTC.

The table lists this clonotype with a few counts. This chain uses TRBV4-1 with TRBJ2-7, with 12 bases matching TRBD2. V was pared by 4 bases and J by 7 bases, with 5 bases of the junction left unmatched. Per germline, CDR1 MGHRA and CDR2 YSYEKL. The CDR3 is 14 amino acids. This CDR3 is CASSLTSGRLEQYF. The CDR3 DNA reads as TGCGCCAGCAGCCTTACTAGCGGGAGGCTTGAGCAGTACTTC.

This rearrangement joins TRBV4-2 to TRBJ2-3; weak D call: TRBD1 (5 bases). V lost 1 base to trimming and J lost 14 bases, with 25 bases between them. Germline loops: CDR1 LGHNA, CDR2 YNFKEQ. This CDR3 comprises 16 residues. This CDR3 reads CASSQVWQGRDRYAYF. Written as DNA, the CDR3 is TGTGCCAGCAGCCAAGTTTGGCAGGGAAGAGACAGATACGCGTATTTT.

The chain is built from TRBV24-1 and TRBJ2-6; D gene ambiguous. The CDR3 extends over 15 amino acids. Germline CDR1 KGHDR, CDR2 SFDVKD. V was trimmed by 1 base and J by 1 base, leaving 4 bases between them. The CDR3 sequence: CATSDLRSGANVLTF. The DNA of the CDR3 is TGTGCCACCAGTGATTTAAGGTCTGGGGCCAACGTCCTGACTTTC.

The chain is built from TRBV7-8 and TRBJ2-7, with 7 bases that match TRBD2. The germline V gene has CDR1 SGHVS and CDR2 FQNEAQ. The CDR3 covers 14 residues. Trimming at V came to 5 bases and at J to 8 bases, leaving 12 bases not matched to a gene. The CDR3 nucleotides are TGTGCCAGCAGCCCCGGTTCTAGCGGATCGAAGCAGTACTTC. Translated: CASSPGSSGSKQYF.